The 2 T cell receptor beta chains reported below all come from one sample, sequenced in a study of shared T cell receptors in the human thymus. Produced via immunoSEQ multiplex PCR; TCRdb's table is partial and in-frame only. Among 700,000 or so clones listed, 80% to 90% were seen once. This sample was also put to use in a study of human thymus T cells.

Sequencing was performed on thymocytes. These receptors came from a girl under three years old with a congenital heart defect.

This chain links TRBV2 with TRBJ1-4, with a weak D call TRBD1 (5 bases). The germline gives CDR1 SNHLY, CDR2 FYNNEI. The CDR3 runs 13 residues. V was cut by 1 base and J by 15 bases, with 15 bases left in between. The CDR3 loop is CASSEEMGGVMFF. Here the CDR3 DNA reads TGTGCCAGCAGTGAAGAAATGGGGGGTGTTATGTTTTTT. Complete variable domain (other parts from reference TRBV2 and TRBJ1-4): EPEVTQTPSHQVTQMGQEVILRCVPISNHLYFYWYRQILGQKVEFLVSFYNNEISEKSEIFDDQFSVERPDGSNFTLKIRSTKLEDSAMYFCASSEEMGGVMFFGSGTQLSVL.

The V and J genes are TRBV2 and TRBJ2-2; D uncertain. Trimming cost V 6 bases and J 8 bases, with 7 bases left between them. CDR3 length: 11 amino acids. Germline assignment: CDR1 SNHLY and CDR2 FYNNEI. Written as DNA, the CDR3 is TGTGCCAGCAGACAAAGAGGGGAGCTGTTTTTT. Its protein is CASRQRGELFF.